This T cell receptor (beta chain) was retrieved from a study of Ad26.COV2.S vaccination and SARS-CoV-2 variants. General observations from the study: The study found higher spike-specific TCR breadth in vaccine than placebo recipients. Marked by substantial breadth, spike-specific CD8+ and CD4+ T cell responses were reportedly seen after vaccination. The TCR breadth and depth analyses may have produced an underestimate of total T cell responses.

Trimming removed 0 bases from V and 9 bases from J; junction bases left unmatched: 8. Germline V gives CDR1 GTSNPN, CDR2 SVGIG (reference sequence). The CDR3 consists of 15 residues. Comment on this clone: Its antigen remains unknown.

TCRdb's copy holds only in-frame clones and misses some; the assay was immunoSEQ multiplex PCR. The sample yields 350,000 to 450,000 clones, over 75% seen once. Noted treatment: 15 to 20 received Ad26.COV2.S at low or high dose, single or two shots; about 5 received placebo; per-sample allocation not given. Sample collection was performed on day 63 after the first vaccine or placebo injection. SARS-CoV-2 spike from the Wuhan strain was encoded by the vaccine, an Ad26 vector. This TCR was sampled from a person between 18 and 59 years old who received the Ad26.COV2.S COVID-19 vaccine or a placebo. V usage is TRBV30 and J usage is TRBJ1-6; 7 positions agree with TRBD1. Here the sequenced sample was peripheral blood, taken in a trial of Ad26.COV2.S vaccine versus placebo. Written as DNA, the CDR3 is TGTGCCTGGAGTGTACACCAGGGGGGAACTTCACCCCTCCACTTT. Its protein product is CAWSVHQGGTSPLHF.